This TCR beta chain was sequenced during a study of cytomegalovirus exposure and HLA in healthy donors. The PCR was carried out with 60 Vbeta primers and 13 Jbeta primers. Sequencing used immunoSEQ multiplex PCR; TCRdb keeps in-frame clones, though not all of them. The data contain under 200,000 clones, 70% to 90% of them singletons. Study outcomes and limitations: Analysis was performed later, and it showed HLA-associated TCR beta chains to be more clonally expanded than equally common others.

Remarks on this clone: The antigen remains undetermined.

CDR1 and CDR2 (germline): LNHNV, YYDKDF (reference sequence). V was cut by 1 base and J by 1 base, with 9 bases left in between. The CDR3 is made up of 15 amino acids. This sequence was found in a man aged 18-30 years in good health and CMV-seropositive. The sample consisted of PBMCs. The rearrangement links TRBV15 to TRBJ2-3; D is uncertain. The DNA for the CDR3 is TGTGCCACCAGCAGAGGGAGCTGGGGCACAGATACGCAGTATTTT. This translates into CATSRGSWGTDTQYF.